Listed here is a single T cell receptor beta chain. The antigen is undetermined. For each sample, template was 450 to 750 ng of bulk tumor genomic DNA. Several biopsies were collected from each primary tumor during surgery. They were spaced as far apart as possible within the tumor mass. Curative surgery was undertaken by patients, who had untreated, newly diagnosed non-small cell lung cancer. The data belong to a study of immune heterogeneity within non-small cell lung tumors. Findings and caveats of the study: Alongside site-unique high-frequency clones, identical dominant CDR3 beta clonotypes recurred across tumor sites within a patient.

V was clipped by 11 bases and J by 5 bases; unmatched bases: 6. The CDR3 runs 14 residues. Germline values: CDR1 ENHRY, CDR2 SYGVKD. Amplifying TCR beta CDR3 involved multiplex PCR carried out with 32 V and 13 J primers. TCRdb recomputed calls from the multiplex PCR reads with MiXCR, one row per CDR3 protein. The table lists around 11,000 distinct CDR3 sequences, about 31% of them singletons, with 21% in the top ten. Sequencing input: lung tumor tissue. V is TRBV10-3 and J is TRBJ2-2, with 12 bases fitting TRBD1. The source is a woman aged 50 to 60 with non-small cell lung cancer. The CDR3 coding sequence is TGTGCCCCCCCGGGACAGGGGGCTACCGGGGAGCTGTTTTTT. Protein: CAPPGQGATGELFF.